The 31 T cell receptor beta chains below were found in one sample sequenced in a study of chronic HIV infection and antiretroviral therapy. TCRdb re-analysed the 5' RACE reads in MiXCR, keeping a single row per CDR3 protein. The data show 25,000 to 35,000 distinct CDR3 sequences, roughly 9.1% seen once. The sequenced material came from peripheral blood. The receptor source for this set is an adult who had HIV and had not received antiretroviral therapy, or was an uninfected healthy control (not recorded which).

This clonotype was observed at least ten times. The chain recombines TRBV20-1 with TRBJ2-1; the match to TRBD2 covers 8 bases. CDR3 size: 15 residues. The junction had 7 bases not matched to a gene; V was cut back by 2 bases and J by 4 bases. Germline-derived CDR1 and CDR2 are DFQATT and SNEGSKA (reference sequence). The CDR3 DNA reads TGCAGTGCTAGACAAGCGGGAGTAGAGTACAATGAGCAGTTCTTC. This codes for CSARQAGVEYNEQFF.

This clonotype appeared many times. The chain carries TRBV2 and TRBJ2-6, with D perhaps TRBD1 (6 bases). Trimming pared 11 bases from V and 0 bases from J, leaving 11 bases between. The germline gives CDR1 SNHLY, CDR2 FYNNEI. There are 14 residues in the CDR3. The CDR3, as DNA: TGTGCCGTCCGGACAGACTCTGGGGCCAACGTCCTGACTTTC. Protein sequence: CAVRTDSGANVLTF.

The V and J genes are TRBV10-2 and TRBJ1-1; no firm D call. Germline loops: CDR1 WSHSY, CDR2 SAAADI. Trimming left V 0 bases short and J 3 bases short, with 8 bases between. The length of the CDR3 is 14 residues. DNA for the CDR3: TGCGCCAGCAGTGAGTCAGCTAGCCACACTGAAGCTTTCTTT. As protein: CASSESASHTEAFF.

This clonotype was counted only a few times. The DNA of the CDR3 is TGTGCCAGCAGTCATACCCAGGCGGGCAATCAGCCCCAGCATTTT. It codes for CASSHTQAGNQPQHF. The V call is TRBV6-6, the J call TRBJ1-5; D not resolved. The germline gives CDR1 MNHNY, CDR2 SVGAGI (reference sequence). The V gene lost 5 bases and the J gene lost 2 bases, with 13 bases spanning the gap. The CDR3 is 15 amino acids.

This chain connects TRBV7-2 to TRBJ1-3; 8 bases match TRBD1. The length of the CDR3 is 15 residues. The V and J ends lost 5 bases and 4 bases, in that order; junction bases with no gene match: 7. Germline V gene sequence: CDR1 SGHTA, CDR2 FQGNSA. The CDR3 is CASSLPGGLGNTIYF. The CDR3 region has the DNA TGTGCCAGCAGCCTTCCAGGGGGCCTAGGAAACACCATATATTTT.

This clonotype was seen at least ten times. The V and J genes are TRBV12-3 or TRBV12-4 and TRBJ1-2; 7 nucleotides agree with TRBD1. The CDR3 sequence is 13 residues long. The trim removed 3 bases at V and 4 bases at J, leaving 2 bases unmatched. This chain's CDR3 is CASSLPGGYGYTF. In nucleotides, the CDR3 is TGTGCCAGCAGTTTGCCAGGGGGCTATGGCTACACCTTC.

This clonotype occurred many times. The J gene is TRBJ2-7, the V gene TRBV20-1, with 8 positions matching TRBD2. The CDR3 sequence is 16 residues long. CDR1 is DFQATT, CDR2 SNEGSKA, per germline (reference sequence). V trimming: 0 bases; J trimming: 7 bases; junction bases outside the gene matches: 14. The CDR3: CSARDPFSGNVDEQYF. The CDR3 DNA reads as TGCAGTGCTAGAGACCCTTTTAGCGGGAACGTAGATGAGCAGTACTTC.

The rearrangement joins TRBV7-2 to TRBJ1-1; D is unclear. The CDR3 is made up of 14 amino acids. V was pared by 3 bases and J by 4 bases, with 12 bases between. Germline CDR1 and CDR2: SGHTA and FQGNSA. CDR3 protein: CASSFSPGITEAFF. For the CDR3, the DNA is TGTGCCAGCAGCTTCAGTCCGGGTATCACTGAAGCTTTCTTT.

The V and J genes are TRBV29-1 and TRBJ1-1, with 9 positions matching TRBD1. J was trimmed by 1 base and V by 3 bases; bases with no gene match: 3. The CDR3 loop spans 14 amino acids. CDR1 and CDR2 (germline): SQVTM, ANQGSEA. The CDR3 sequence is CSVEDRGRNTEAFF. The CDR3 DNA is TGCAGCGTTGAGGACAGGGGTCGGAACACTGAAGCTTTCTTT.

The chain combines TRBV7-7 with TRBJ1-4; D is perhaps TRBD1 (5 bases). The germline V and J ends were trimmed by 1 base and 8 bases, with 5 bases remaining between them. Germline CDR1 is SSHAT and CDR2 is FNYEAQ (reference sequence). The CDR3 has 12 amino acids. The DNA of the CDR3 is TGTGCCAGCAGCTTAGGGGGGGAAAAACTGTTTTTT. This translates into CASSLGGEKLFF.

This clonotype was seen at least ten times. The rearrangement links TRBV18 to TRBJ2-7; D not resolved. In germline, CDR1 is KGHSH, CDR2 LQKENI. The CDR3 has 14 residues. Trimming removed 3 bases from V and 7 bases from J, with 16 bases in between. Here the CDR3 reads CASSPISLPREQYF. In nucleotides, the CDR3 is TGTGCCAGCTCACCGATCTCACTTCCGAGGGAGCAGTACTTC.

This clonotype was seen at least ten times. As DNA, the CDR3 is TGTGCCAGCAGCGCGCTGGACAGACCGTACGAGCAGTACTTC. It encodes CASSALDRPYEQYF. This rearrangement joins TRBV27 to TRBJ2-7; tentatively, D is TRBD1 (6 bases). Trimming removed 6 bases from V and 4 bases from J, with 16 bases in between. CDR3 length: 14 amino acids. The germline V gene encodes CDR1 MNHEY and CDR2 SMNVEV (reference sequence).

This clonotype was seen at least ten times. The DNA of the CDR3 is TGCGCCAGCAGCTTCGCAGGATACGAGCAGTACTTC. Translation: CASSFAGYEQYF. The chain couples TRBV5-1 to TRBJ2-7, with D unclear. The CDR3 is made up of 12 amino acids. CDR1 is SGHRS and CDR2 is YFSETQ in the germline V gene. Trimming took 2 bases from V and 4 from J, leaving 7 bases between them.

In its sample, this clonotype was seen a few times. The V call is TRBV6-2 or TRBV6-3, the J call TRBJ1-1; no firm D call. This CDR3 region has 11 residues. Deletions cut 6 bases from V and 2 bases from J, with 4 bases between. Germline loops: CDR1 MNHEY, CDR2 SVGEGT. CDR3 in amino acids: CASRNNTEAFF. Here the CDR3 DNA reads TGTGCCAGCAGGAATAACACTGAAGCTTTCTTT.

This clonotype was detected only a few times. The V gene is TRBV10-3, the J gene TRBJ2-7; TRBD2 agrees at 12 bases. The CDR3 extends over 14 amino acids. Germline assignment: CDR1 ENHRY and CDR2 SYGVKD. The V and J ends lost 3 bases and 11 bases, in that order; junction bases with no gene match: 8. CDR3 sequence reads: CAISDPGLAGQEYF. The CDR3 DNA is TGTGCCATCAGTGATCCGGGACTAGCGGGTCAGGAGTACTTC.

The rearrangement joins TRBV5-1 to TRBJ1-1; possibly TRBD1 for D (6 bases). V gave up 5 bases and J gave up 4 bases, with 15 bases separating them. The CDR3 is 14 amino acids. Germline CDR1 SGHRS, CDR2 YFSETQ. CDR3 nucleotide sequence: TGCGCCAGCAGGCCACAGGGTACGGGCACTGAAGCTTTCTTT. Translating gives CASRPQGTGTEAFF.

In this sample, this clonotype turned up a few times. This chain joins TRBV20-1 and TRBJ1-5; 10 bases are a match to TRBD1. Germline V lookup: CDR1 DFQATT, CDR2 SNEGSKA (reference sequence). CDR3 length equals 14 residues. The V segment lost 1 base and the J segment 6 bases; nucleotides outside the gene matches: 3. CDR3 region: CSARGTGGRQPQHF. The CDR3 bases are TGCAGTGCTAGAGGGACAGGGGGGCGTCAGCCCCAGCATTTT.

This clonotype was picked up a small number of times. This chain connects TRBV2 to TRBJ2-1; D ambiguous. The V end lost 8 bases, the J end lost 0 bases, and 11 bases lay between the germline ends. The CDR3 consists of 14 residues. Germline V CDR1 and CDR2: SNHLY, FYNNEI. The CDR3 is CASLPRSSYNEQFF. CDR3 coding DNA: TGTGCCAGCTTGCCCCGGAGCTCCTACAATGAGCAGTTCTTC.

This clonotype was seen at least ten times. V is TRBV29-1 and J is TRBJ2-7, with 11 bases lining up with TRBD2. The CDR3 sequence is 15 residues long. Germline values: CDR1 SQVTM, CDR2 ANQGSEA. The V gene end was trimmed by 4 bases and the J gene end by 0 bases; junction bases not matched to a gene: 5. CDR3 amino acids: CSVVLSGRASYEQYF. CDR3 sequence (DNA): TGCAGCGTTGTACTTAGCGGGAGGGCCTCCTACGAGCAGTACTTC.

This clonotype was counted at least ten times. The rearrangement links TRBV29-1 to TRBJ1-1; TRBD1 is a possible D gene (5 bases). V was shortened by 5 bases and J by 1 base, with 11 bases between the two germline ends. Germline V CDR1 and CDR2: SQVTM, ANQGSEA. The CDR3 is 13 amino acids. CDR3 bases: TGCAGCGTTCCCCCCACAGGGAACACTGAAGCTTTCTTT. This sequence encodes CSVPPTGNTEAFF.

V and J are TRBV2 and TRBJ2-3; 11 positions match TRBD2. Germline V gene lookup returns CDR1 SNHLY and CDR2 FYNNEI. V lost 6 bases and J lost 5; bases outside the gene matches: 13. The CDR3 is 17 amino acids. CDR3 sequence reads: CASSPKLAGEPGDTQYF. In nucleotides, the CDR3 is TGTGCCAGCAGCCCTAAACTAGCGGGAGAGCCGGGAGATACGCAGTATTTT.

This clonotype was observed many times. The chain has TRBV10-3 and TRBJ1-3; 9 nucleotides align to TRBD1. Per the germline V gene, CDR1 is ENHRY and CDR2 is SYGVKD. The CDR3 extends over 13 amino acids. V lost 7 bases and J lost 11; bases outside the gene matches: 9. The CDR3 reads CAIKLDRGTSIYF. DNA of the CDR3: TGTGCCATCAAGTTGGACAGGGGAACTTCCATATATTTT.

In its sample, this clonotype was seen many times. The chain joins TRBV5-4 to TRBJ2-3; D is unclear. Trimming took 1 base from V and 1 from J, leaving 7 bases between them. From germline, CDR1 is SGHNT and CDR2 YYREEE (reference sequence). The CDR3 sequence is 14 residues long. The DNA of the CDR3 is TGTGCCAGCAGCTTGATTTCTGGCACAGATACGCAGTATTTT. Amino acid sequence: CASSLISGTDTQYF.

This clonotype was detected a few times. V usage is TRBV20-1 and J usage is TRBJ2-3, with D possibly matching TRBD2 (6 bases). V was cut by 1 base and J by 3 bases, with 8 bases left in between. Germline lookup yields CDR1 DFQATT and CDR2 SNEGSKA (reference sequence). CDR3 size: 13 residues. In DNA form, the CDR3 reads TGCAGTGCTAGAGGACGGGGGACAGATACGCAGTATTTT. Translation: CSARGRGTDTQYF.

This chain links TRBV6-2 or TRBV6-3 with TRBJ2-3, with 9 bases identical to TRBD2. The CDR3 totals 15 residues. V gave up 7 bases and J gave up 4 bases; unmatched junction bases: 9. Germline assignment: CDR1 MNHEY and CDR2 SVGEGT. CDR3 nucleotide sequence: TGTGCCAGCACCCTGGAGGGACTAGCATCAGATACGCAGTATTTT. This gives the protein CASTLEGLASDTQYF.

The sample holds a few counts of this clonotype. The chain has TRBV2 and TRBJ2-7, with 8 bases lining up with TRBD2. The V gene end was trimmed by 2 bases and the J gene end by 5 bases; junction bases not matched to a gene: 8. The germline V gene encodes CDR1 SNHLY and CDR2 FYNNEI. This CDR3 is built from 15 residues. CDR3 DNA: TGTGCCAGCAGTGAATACGGGCGGGGGGTTGACGAGCAGTACTTC. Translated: CASSEYGRGVDEQYF.

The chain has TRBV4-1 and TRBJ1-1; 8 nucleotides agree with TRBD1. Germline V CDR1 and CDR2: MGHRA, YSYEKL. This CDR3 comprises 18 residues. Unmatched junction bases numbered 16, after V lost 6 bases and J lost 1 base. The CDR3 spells CASRRSWTGYEGNTEAFF. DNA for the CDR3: TGCGCCAGCAGACGATCCTGGACAGGGTATGAGGGGAACACTGAAGCTTTCTTT.

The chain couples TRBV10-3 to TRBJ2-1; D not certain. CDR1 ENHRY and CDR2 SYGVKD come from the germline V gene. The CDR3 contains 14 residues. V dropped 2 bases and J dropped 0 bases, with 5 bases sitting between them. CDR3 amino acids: CAISEESSYNEQFF. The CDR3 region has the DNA TGTGCCATCAGTGAGGAGAGCTCCTACAATGAGCAGTTCTTC.

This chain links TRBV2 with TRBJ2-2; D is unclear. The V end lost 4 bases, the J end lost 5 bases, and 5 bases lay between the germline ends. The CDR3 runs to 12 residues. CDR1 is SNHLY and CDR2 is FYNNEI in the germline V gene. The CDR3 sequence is CASSATTGELFF. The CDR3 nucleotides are TGTGCCAGCAGTGCCACGACCGGGGAGCTGTTTTTT.

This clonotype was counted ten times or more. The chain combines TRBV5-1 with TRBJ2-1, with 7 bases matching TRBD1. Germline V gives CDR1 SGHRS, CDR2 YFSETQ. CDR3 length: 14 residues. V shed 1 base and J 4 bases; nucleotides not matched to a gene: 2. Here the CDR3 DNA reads TGCGCCAGCAGCTTGCCGGGACAGTACAATGAGCAGTTCTTC. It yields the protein CASSLPGQYNEQFF.

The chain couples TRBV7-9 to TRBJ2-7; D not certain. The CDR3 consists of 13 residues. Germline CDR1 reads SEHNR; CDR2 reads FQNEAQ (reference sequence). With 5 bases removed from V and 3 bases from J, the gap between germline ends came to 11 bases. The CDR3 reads CASSILGVYEQYF. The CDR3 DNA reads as TGTGCCAGCAGCATCCTTGGGGTCTACGAGCAGTACTTC. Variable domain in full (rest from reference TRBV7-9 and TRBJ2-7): DTGVSQNPRHKITKRGQNVTFRCDPISEHNRLYWYRQTLGQGPEFLTYFQNEAQLEKSRLLSDRFSAERPKGSFSTLEIQRTEQGDSAMYLCASSILGVYEQYFGPGTRLTVT.